This T cell receptor beta chain was observed in a study of T cell responses to AZD1222 COVID-19 vaccine. Whole-study findings and limits: Two AZD1222 administrations were followed by greater Spike-specific TCR breadth and depth. With dominance at 160-218 and 743-854, vaccine-associated CD4 TCRs spanned spike. Clonal diversity was possibly underestimated; the donors were predominantly white British and more often female. Among those given AZD1222, only five or six were seropositive at baseline.

This CDR3 is 15 amino acids long. Per germline, CDR1 SGHRS and CDR2 YFSETQ. Trimming removed 0 bases at V and 1 base at J, with 10 bases between. Clones were sequenced by immunoSEQ multiplex PCR, and TCRdb holds only the in-frame ones, with some missing. The sample comprises approximately 130,000 clones, nearly 90% of which are singletons, and 5% to 6% rests with the top ten. This clone was observed a handful of times. As yet, its antigen is unknown. Other DNA sequences in the same sample also yield this CDR3. Here the sequenced sample was peripheral blood, taken 28 days after the second AZD1222 dose. The source of this sequence is an adult who received the AZD1222 COVID-19 vaccine. V gene TRBV5-1 combines with J gene TRBJ1-1; D ambiguous. DNA of the CDR3: TGCGCCAGCAGCTTGGCCCCAGGCCAGAACACTGAAGCTTTCTTT. It encodes CASSLAPGQNTEAFF.